These 15 T cell receptor beta chains were sequenced from one sample in a study of lymphopenia after photon versus proton radiotherapy. Generated by immunoSEQ multiplex PCR, the TCRdb table keeps only in-frame clones and is missing some. The data contain approximately 40,000 clones, around 83% of them singletons. The material sequenced was peripheral blood, taken from a patient treated with proton-based radiotherapy. Every receptor here comes from a woman aged 65 to 85 with pancreatic cancer. Some clones in this sample may be carry-over from other donors' samples.

This clone came up once. This chain uses TRBV2 with TRBJ2-5; possible D gene TRBD2, 6 bases. The CDR3 contains 13 residues. The germline gives CDR1 SNHLY, CDR2 FYNNEI. Trimming removed 3 bases from V and 3 bases from J, with 8 bases in between. The CDR3 bases are TGTGCCAGCAGTGATTCGGGGGAAGAGACCCAGTACTTC. Translating it yields CASSDSGEETQYF.

The chain employs TRBV6-5 and TRBJ2-5, with TRBD2 matching over 8 bases. CDR3 size: 16 residues. Germline-derived CDR1 and CDR2 are MNHEY and SVGAGI. V dropped 4 bases and J dropped 4; count of bases not matched to a gene: 11. DNA of the CDR3: TGTGCCAGCAGTTCTCCTGGAGTAGCGGGATCAGAGACCCAGTACTTC. Residues: CASSSPGVAGSETQYF.

The rearrangement links TRBV30 to TRBJ2-7, with D tentatively TRBD1 (5 bases). From germline, CDR1 is GTSNPN and CDR2 SVGIG (reference sequence). V was cut by 2 bases and J by 7 bases, with 18 bases left in between. The CDR3 runs to 14 residues. CDR3 DNA sequence: TGTGCCTGGAGTATAGGGGTCCTCCCTCCGGAGCAGTACTTC. As protein: CAWSIGVLPPEQYF.

The J gene is TRBJ2-7, the V gene TRBV6-5, with 7 positions matching TRBD1. The CDR3 extends over 11 amino acids. The V gene's germline CDR1 is MNHEY and CDR2 SVGAGI. The V segment lost 7 bases and the J segment 4 bases; nucleotides outside the gene matches: 1. The CDR3 nucleotides are TGTGCCAGCAACAGGGGTTACGAGCAGTACTTC. Translating it yields CASNRGYEQYF.

The V gene is TRBV5-5, the J gene TRBJ1-3, with D possibly being TRBD1 (6 bases). The V end was cut by 4 bases, the J end by 2 bases, with 13 bases between. CDR1 and CDR2 from the germline V gene are SGHKS and YYEKEE (reference sequence). The CDR3 is 15 residues long. CDR3 loop: CASSQTGGPGNTIYF. CDR3 in DNA: TGTGCCAGCAGCCAGACGGGGGGGCCTGGAAACACCATATATTTT.

This clone was seen a few times. The chain joins TRBV15 to TRBJ2-7, with D possibly being TRBD2 (5 bases). V was pared by 4 bases and J by 2 bases, with 9 bases between. The CDR3 runs 13 residues. Germline lookup yields CDR1 LNHNV and CDR2 YYDKDF (reference sequence). The CDR3 loop reads CATSIAGTYEQYF. CDR3 sequence (DNA): TGTGCCACCAGCATCGCCGGGACCTACGAGCAGTACTTC.

This sequence joins TRBV7-9 and TRBJ2-2; D tentatively reads TRBD1 or TRBD2 (5 bases each). Trimming took off 5 bases at V and 1 base at J, with 14 bases between the two ends. Looked up from germline, CDR1 is SEHNR and CDR2 is FQNEAQ (reference sequence). The CDR3 consists of 16 residues. Here the CDR3 DNA reads TGTGCCAGCAGCCCCGAGGGGCAGGAGAACACCGGGGAGCTGTTTTTT. This encodes CASSPEGQENTGELFF. The whole variable domain, remainder taken from reference TRBV7-9 and TRBJ2-2, is DTGVSQNPRHKITKRGQNVTFRCDPISEHNRLYWYRQTLGQGPEFLTYFQNEAQLEKSRLLSDRFSAERPKGSFSTLEIQRTEQGDSAMYLCASSPEGQENTGELFFGEGSRLTVL.

The rearrangement joins TRBV19 to TRBJ1-4, with D possibly matching TRBD1 (5 bases). The CDR3 totals 14 residues. With 1 base removed from V and 7 bases from J, the gap between germline ends came to 10 bases. The germline gives CDR1 LNHDA, CDR2 SQIVND (reference sequence). CDR3 loop: CASSIGGDGEKLFF. For the CDR3, the DNA is TGTGCCAGTAGTATAGGAGGGGATGGTGAAAAACTGTTTTTT.

This chain uses TRBV6-1 with TRBJ2-7; D might be TRBD1 (5 bases). The CDR3 has 12 amino acids. V gave up 6 bases and J gave up 2 bases, with 8 bases separating them. Looked up from germline, CDR1 is MNHNS and CDR2 is SASEGT. As DNA, the CDR3 is TGTGCCAGCAGGGGGCGAACCTACGAGCAGTACTTC. Amino acid sequence: CASRGRTYEQYF.

The chain links TRBV19 to TRBJ2-3; 9 positions agree with TRBD1. With V trimmed by 3 bases and J by 7 bases, 8 bases remained unmatched. The CDR3 has 15 amino acids. Looked up from germline, CDR1 is LNHDA and CDR2 is SQIVND (reference sequence). The CDR3 reads CASSIIRDRAHTQYF. CDR3 DNA sequence: TGTGCCAGTAGTATCATCAGGGACAGGGCACATACGCAGTATTTT.

V gene TRBV5-8 combines with J gene TRBJ2-3; possible D gene TRBD1, 6 bases. CDR1 is SGHTS and CDR2 is YDEGEE in the germline V gene. This CDR3 spans 14 amino acids. The V end was cut by 5 bases, the J end by 2 bases, with 12 bases between. CDR3 amino acids: CASSRDTSTDTQYF. CDR3 bases: TGTGCCAGCAGTCGGGACACCTCCACAGATACGCAGTATTTT.

The chain is built from TRBV11-2 and TRBJ1-4; D gene unclear. CDR3 length equals 14 residues. The V end was cut by 3 bases, the J end by 8 bases, with 13 bases between. Germline CDR1 reads SGHAT; CDR2 reads FQNNGV. This chain's CDR3 is CASSLDRASEKLFF. CDR3 DNA: TGTGCCAGCAGCTTGGACCGGGCTTCGGAAAAACTGTTTTTT.

The rearrangement links TRBV7-2 to TRBJ2-7, with 7 bases fitting TRBD2. This CDR3 has 19 amino acids. Looked up from germline, CDR1 is SGHTA and CDR2 is FQGNSA. V shed 3 bases, J shed 5 bases, and the junction held 22 bases outside the gene matches. The CDR3 DNA reads TGTGCCAGCAGCTTTTCCCCCCCCCTCGCCGCGGGAGTTGCCGACGAGCAGTACTTC. Its translation is CASSFSPPLAAGVADEQYF.

The genes are TRBV19 and TRBJ1-1; D is unresolved. This CDR3 region has 11 residues. The V end was cut by 4 bases, the J end by 7 bases, with 7 bases between. Germline loops: CDR1 LNHDA, CDR2 SQIVND (reference sequence). The DNA of the CDR3 is TGTGCCAGTAGTACCTACAGTGAAGCTTTCTTT. Encoded protein: CASSTYSEAFF.

The chain combines TRBV4-3 with TRBJ1-1; TRBD1 matches 8 bases. Trimming took 1 base from V and 4 from J; bases not matched to a gene: 8. This CDR3 comprises 16 residues. The germline V gene has CDR1 LGHNA and CDR2 YSLEER. The CDR3 protein is CASSQVRDRLGTEAFF. The CDR3 nucleotides are TGCGCCAGCAGCCAAGTACGGGACAGGCTGGGCACTGAAGCTTTCTTT.